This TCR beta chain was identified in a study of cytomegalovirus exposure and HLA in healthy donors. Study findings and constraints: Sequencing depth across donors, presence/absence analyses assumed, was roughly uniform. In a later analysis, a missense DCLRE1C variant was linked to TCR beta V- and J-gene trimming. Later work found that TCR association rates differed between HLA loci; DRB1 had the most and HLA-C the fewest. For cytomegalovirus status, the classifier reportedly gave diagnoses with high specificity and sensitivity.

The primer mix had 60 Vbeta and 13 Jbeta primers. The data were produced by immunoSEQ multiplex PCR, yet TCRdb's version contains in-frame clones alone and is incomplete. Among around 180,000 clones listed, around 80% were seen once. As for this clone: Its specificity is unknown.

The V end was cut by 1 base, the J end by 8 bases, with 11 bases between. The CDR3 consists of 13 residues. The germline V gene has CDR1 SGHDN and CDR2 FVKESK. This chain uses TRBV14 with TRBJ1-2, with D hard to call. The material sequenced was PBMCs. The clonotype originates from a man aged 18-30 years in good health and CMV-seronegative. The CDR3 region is CASSQVSRVGYTF. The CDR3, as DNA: TGTGCCAGCAGCCAAGTTTCCCGAGTAGGCTACACCTTC.